This record looks at one TCR beta chain sequence and its context. Method: immunoSEQ multiplex PCR; TCRdb's copy keeps in-frame clones and lacks some. The sample holds around 360,000 clones; around 87% are singletons and the top ten take 8% to 13%. This sample was included in a study of blood T cell repertoires in COVID-19. Sequenced: peripheral blood. The clonotype originates from a woman aged 25 to 39 with COVID-19, enrolled during active disease.

CDR3 nucleotides: TGTGCCAGCAGTCCTGGGACAGGGGGAACTAATGAAAAACTGTTTTTT. Translated: CASSPGTGGTNEKLFF. The chain joins TRBV28 to TRBJ1-4; 11 bases line up with TRBD1. CDR1 and CDR2 from the germline V gene are MDHEN and SYDVKM. V lost 5 bases, J lost 1 base, and 3 bases stayed unmatched. The CDR3 totals 16 residues.